Listed here are 32 T cell receptor beta chains from one sample, sequenced in a study of cytomegalovirus exposure and HLA in healthy donors. 60 Vbeta and 13 Jbeta primers were used in PCR. Libraries were prepared by immunoSEQ multiplex PCR; TCRdb keeps only in-frame clonotypes and omits some of them. The profile shows roughly 150,000 clones, more than 75% of them singletons. Sequenced sample: PBMCs. The source of these receptors is a male donor in good health and CMV-seronegative.

Remarks on this clone: The sample holds other DNA sequences that translate to the same CDR3. The rearrangement links TRBV9 to TRBJ1-2; D is undetermined. The CDR3 has 14 residues. Germline assignment: CDR1 SGDLS and CDR2 YYNGEE. V was cut by 0 bases and J by 2 bases, with 8 bases left in between. The CDR3, as DNA: TGTGCCAGCAGCGTAGGTGGAGGGAACTATGGCTACACCTTC. This sequence encodes CASSVGGGNYGYTF.

The gene calls are TRBV28 and TRBJ2-2; a weak D match, TRBD2 (6 bases). The V gene's germline CDR1 is MDHEN and CDR2 SYDVKM. CDR3 size: 14 residues. Deletions cut 6 bases from V and 5 bases from J, with 13 bases between. Here the CDR3 reads CASSPGRETGELFF. In DNA, the CDR3 is TGTGCCAGCAGCCCGGGACGGGAGACCGGGGAGCTGTTTTTT.

This chain links TRBV7-2 with TRBJ2-1; 11 bases align to TRBD2. V shed 2 bases and J 4 bases; nucleotides not matched to a gene: 4. The V gene's germline CDR1 is SGHTA and CDR2 FQGNSA. This CDR3 is built from 16 residues. In DNA, the CDR3 is TGTGCCAGCAGCTTACTAGCGGGGGGCGGGTACAATGAGCAGTTCTTC. Translating it yields CASSLLAGGGYNEQFF.

The chain combines TRBV6-5 with TRBJ1-4, with unresolved D. This CDR3 has 13 residues. CDR1 is MNHEY and CDR2 is SVGAGI in the germline V gene. V lost 4 bases and J lost 14, with 17 bases in between. The CDR3 region has the DNA TGTGCCAGCAGTTCGCACTCAGGATTCGTGCTGTTTTTT. As protein: CASSSHSGFVLFF.

This chain links TRBV6-1 with TRBJ1-1; D is unresolved. CDR1 is MNHNS, CDR2 SASEGT, per germline. The CDR3 is 15 residues long. V gave up 0 bases and J gave up 1 base, with 9 bases separating them. The CDR3 is CASSEASAANTEAFF. As DNA, the CDR3 is TGTGCCAGCAGTGAAGCGAGTGCTGCGAACACTGAAGCTTTCTTT.

The rearrangement links TRBV11-3 to TRBJ1-1; possible D gene TRBD1, 5 bases. The CDR3 length is 14 residues. V dropped 4 bases and J dropped 4 bases, with 13 bases sitting between them. The V gene's germline CDR1 is SGHNT and CDR2 YENEEA. CDR3 region: CASSSGGALTEAFF. DNA of the CDR3: TGTGCCAGCAGCTCGGGTGGGGCGCTCACTGAAGCTTTCTTT.

This sequence joins TRBV18 and TRBJ1-1, with 7 bases identical to TRBD1. This CDR3 comprises 14 residues. Germline V gene sequence: CDR1 KGHSH, CDR2 LQKENI. Trimming cost V 3 bases and J 6 bases; bases outside gene matches: 7. CDR3 residues: CASSPSQGESEAFF. Written as DNA, the CDR3 is TGTGCCAGCTCACCGTCCCAGGGGGAGTCTGAAGCTTTCTTT.

This clone was recorded only once. The chain employs TRBV5-1 and TRBJ2-7; D is possibly TRBD2 (6 bases). Germline values: CDR1 SGHRS, CDR2 YFSETQ. Deletions cut 4 bases from V and 5 bases from J, with 16 bases between. The length of the CDR3 is 14 residues. This CDR3 reads CASSPRLGGHEQYF. CDR3 sequence (DNA): TGCGCCAGCAGCCCCCGACTAGGCGGCCACGAGCAGTACTTC.

The chain employs TRBV5-1 and TRBJ2-1, with D possibly being TRBD1 (5 bases). The CDR3 runs 15 residues. V shed 0 bases and J shed 2 bases, with 9 bases lying between them. Germline values: CDR1 SGHRS, CDR2 YFSETQ. Here the CDR3 DNA reads TGCGCCAGCAGCTTGGAGGGCAGGGCCTACAATGAGCAGTTCTTC. This translates into CASSLEGRAYNEQFF.

The rearrangement uses TRBV5-1 and TRBJ2-5; 10 bases agree with TRBD2. This CDR3 is 17 amino acids long. The ends lost 4 bases at V and 0 bases at J; junction bases unmatched: 9. The germline V gene encodes CDR1 SGHRS and CDR2 YFSETQ. The CDR3 coding sequence is TGCGCCAGCAGCCCCCAACTAGCGGGGAGAAACCAAGAGACCCAGTACTTC. It encodes CASSPQLAGRNQETQYF.

The V call is TRBV2, the J call TRBJ1-5, with D possibly being TRBD1 (5 bases). Germline CDR1 is SNHLY and CDR2 is FYNNEI. The length of the CDR3 is 15 residues. The ends were cut back, 2 bases at V and 6 bases at J, with 14 bases in the middle. CDR3 loop: CASSESLGVGQPQHF. CDR3 bases: TGTGCCAGCAGTGAAAGTCTAGGGGTCGGTCAGCCCCAGCATTTT.

This clone came up a few times. The chain carries TRBV28 and TRBJ1-5, with D possibly being TRBD1 (5 bases). Germline lookup yields CDR1 MDHEN and CDR2 SYDVKM. The CDR3 contains 13 residues. Trimming took 4 bases from V and 4 from J, leaving 8 bases between them. As DNA, the CDR3 is TGTGCCAGCAGTTCCTACAGGAATCAGCCCCAGCATTTT. Translation gives CASSSYRNQPQHF.

The chain has TRBV7-9 and TRBJ2-5; 8 bases are shared with TRBD2. The last part of the DNA fits TRBJ2-7 better; the J call may be wrong. The CDR3 extends over 13 amino acids. CDR1 and CDR2 from the germline V gene are SEHNR and FQNEAQ (reference sequence). The CDR3 DNA is TGTGCCAGCAGCCCGGGGGGGGTCAACGAGCAGTACTTC. Translation: CASSPGGVNEQYF.

V gene TRBV7-9 combines with J gene TRBJ1-4; D perhaps matches TRBD1 (6 bases). Germline V gene data show CDR1 as SEHNR and CDR2 as FQNEAQ (reference sequence). The CDR3 spans 16 residues. The V and J ends lost 5 bases and 0 bases respectively, with 13 bases between them. The CDR3 nucleotides read TGTGCCAGCAGCCCGGTCGGGACAACAACTAATGAAAAACTGTTTTTT. This codes for CASSPVGTTTNEKLFF.

The chain is built from TRBV7-2 and TRBJ2-7; 7 bases fit TRBD2. V trimming: 3 bases; J trimming: 3 bases; junction bases outside the gene matches: 8. CDR1 and CDR2 (germline): SGHTA, FQGNSA. The CDR3 has 15 amino acids. The CDR3 bases are TGTGCCAGCAGCTTTCTAGCGGTCGTCAACTACGAGCAGTACTTC. It specifies CASSFLAVVNYEQYF. The full variable domain, rest sourced from reference TRBV7-2 and TRBJ2-7, is GAGVSQSPSNKVTEKGKDVELRCDPISGHTALYWYRQSLGQGLEFLIYFQGNSAPDKSGLPSDRFSAERTGGSVSTLTIQRTQQEDSAVYLCASSFLAVVNYEQYFGPGTRLTVT.

V usage is TRBV7-9 and J usage is TRBJ1-1; D is unclear. This CDR3 is 12 amino acids long. Germline V gene lookup returns CDR1 SEHNR and CDR2 FQNEAQ (reference sequence). V shed 1 base and J shed 11 bases, with 11 bases lying between them. The CDR3 here is CASSLGNLVAFF. In DNA, the CDR3 is TGTGCCAGCAGCTTAGGAAACTTGGTGGCTTTCTTT.

The rearrangement links TRBV4-3 to TRBJ2-3, with 7 bases aligning to TRBD2. The CDR3 has 16 residues. The V and J ends lost 0 bases and 1 base, in that order; junction bases with no gene match: 4. CDR1 is LGHNA and CDR2 is YSLEER in the germline V gene. The CDR3 DNA is TGCGCCAGCAGCCAAGATCTCGCGGGGGGCACAGATACGCAGTATTTT. It is translated as CASSQDLAGGTDTQYF.

V gene TRBV6-5 combines with J gene TRBJ1-4, with D perhaps matching TRBD1 (6 bases). The CDR3 spans 16 residues. Germline CDR1 is MNHEY and CDR2 is SVGAGI. The germline V and J ends were trimmed by 1 base and 2 bases, with 11 bases remaining between them. The CDR3 DNA is TGTGCCAGCAGTTACTTCCCAGGGGCCACTAATGAAAAACTGTTTTTT. This translates into CASSYFPGATNEKLFF.

The rearrangement joins TRBV15 to TRBJ2-5, with 8 bases that match TRBD2. V gave up 1 base and J gave up 0 bases; unmatched junction bases: 7. The CDR3 runs to 17 residues. Germline V gives CDR1 LNHNV, CDR2 YYDKDF (reference sequence). The CDR3 DNA sequence: TGTGCCACCAGCAGAGCAAGGGGTAGCGGGAACCAAGAGACCCAGTACTTC. Amino acids: CATSRARGSGNQETQYF.

The chain has TRBV29-1 and TRBJ2-3; possible D gene TRBD1, 7 bases. This CDR3 is 15 amino acids long. V was pared by 8 bases and J by 4 bases, with 22 bases between. Germline V gene sequence: CDR1 SQVTM, CDR2 ANQGSEA. This chain's CDR3 is CSSSRGSEGADTQYF. The CDR3 nucleotides read TGCAGCTCCTCCAGGGGGTCGGAGGGCGCAGATACGCAGTATTTT.

The chain employs TRBV6-5 and TRBJ1-1, with 9 bases lining up with TRBD1. After removal of 6 bases from V and 1 base from J, the junction contained 6 bases not matched to a gene. CDR1 MNHEY and CDR2 SVGAGI come from the germline V gene. CDR3 size: 15 residues. This chain's CDR3 is CASSRRDRANTEAFF. CDR3 in DNA: TGTGCCAGCAGCCGCCGGGACAGGGCGAACACTGAAGCTTTCTTT.

This clone was seen more than once but under ten times. The V call is TRBV5-6, the J call TRBJ2-3, with TRBD2 matching 8 bases. V lost 5 bases to trimming and J lost 3 bases; unmatched junction nucleotides: 5. The CDR3 is 14 amino acids. Germline CDR1 reads SGHDT; CDR2 reads YYEEEE. The CDR3 here is CASSPGGWTDTQYF. CDR3 DNA sequence: TGTGCCAGCAGTCCGGGAGGGTGGACAGATACGCAGTATTTT.

The chain carries TRBV28 and TRBJ1-1, with D unresolved. The V end was cut by 1 base, the J end by 4 bases, with 10 bases between. From germline, CDR1 is MDHEN and CDR2 SYDVKM. The CDR3 spans 14 residues. The CDR3 bases are TGTGCCAGCAGTTTATCTCTGTCGGGCACTGAAGCTTTCTTT. It specifies CASSLSLSGTEAFF.

The V and J genes are TRBV25-1 and TRBJ2-5; 10 nucleotides agree with TRBD1. V lost 4 bases, J lost 5 bases, and 10 bases stayed unmatched. CDR1 and CDR2 (germline): MGHDK, SYGVNS. The CDR3 has 16 residues. CDR3 sequence reads: CASSAKGQGLDETQYF. DNA of the CDR3: TGTGCCAGCAGTGCGAAGGGACAGGGGCTCGACGAGACCCAGTACTTC.

The chain employs TRBV6-1 and TRBJ2-3; a weak D match, TRBD2 (5 bases). From germline, CDR1 is MNHNS and CDR2 SASEGT. V gave up 5 bases and J gave up 4 bases, with 7 bases separating them. This CDR3 is 12 amino acids long. The CDR3 sequence is CASSRGSDTQYF. CDR3 nucleotides: TGTGCCAGCAGTCGGGGATCAGATACGCAGTATTTT.

This clone was observed a handful of times. This chain uses TRBV9 with TRBJ2-7; 9 bases match TRBD2. This CDR3 region has 17 residues. J lost 0 bases, V lost 4 bases, and 11 bases had no gene match. Germline V gene data show CDR1 as SGDLS and CDR2 as YYNGEE. The CDR3 here is CASSPSPASGTSYEQYF. CDR3 coding DNA: TGTGCCAGCAGCCCCAGCCCCGCTAGCGGGACCTCCTACGAGCAGTACTTC.

There are a few counts of this clone. This rearrangement joins TRBV11-2 to TRBJ1-1, with a tentative D call TRBD1 (5 bases). Germline CDR1 SGHAT, CDR2 FQNNGV. Between the trimmed V and J ends, which lost 3 bases and 6 bases, there was a span of 11 bases. The CDR3 runs to 13 residues. The CDR3 DNA reads as TGTGCCAGCAGCTTCGGGGGAAGCGCTGAAGCTTTCTTT. It yields the protein CASSFGGSAEAFF.

This CDR3 is CASSPSGASQETQYF. CDR3 sequence (DNA): TGTGCCAGCAGTCCGTCAGGGGCAAGCCAAGAGACCCAGTACTTC. The chain links TRBV28 to TRBJ2-5; possibly TRBD1 for D (6 bases). Germline V lookup: CDR1 MDHEN, CDR2 SYDVKM. Trimming removed 5 bases from V and 1 base from J, with 14 bases in between. The CDR3 sequence is 15 residues long.

This chain joins TRBV7-9 and TRBJ2-1; 11 bases are shared with TRBD2. Per germline, CDR1 SEHNR and CDR2 FQNEAQ (reference sequence). J lost 4 bases, V lost 5 bases, and 13 bases had no gene match. The CDR3 is 18 amino acids. The CDR3 nucleotides are TGTGCCAGCAGCCATTCGGGTCGGGGGACTAGCGGATACAATGAGCAGTTCTTC. This translates into CASSHSGRGTSGYNEQFF.

CDR3 amino acids: CASSYGRRDYGYTF. As DNA, the CDR3 is TGTGCCAGCAGTTACGGCAGGAGGGACTATGGCTACACCTTC. This chain connects TRBV6-6 to TRBJ1-2; D is uncertain. The germline V gene encodes CDR1 MNHNY and CDR2 SVGAGI (reference sequence). V was shortened by 2 bases and J by 3 bases, with 10 bases between the two germline ends. This CDR3 is built from 14 residues.

This clone has only one observation. The sample has other DNA sequences that encode this CDR3 too. The chain uses TRBV28 and TRBJ2-6; TRBD2 might be the D (6 bases). Germline loops: CDR1 MDHEN, CDR2 SYDVKM. V lost 5 bases and J lost 2, with 10 bases in between. This CDR3 spans 15 amino acids. DNA for the CDR3: TGTGCCAGCAGTCCGCCGGGGGCTGGGGCCAACGTCCTGACTTTC. It translates to CASSPPGAGANVLTF.

The V call is TRBV5-4, the J call TRBJ2-1, with unresolved D. This CDR3 has 14 residues. V was trimmed by 0 bases and J by 5 bases, leaving 9 bases between them. The V gene's germline CDR1 is SGHNT and CDR2 YYREEE (reference sequence). The CDR3 here is CASSLVNKNNEQFF. In DNA, the CDR3 is TGTGCCAGCAGCTTGGTGAACAAAAACAATGAGCAGTTCTTC.